The entry that follows covers one T cell receptor beta chain sequence. The source of the sample is a study of beta chain features in type 1 diabetes. As for the study in general: Age, gender and cell yields were similar between patients and healthy donors. Cells sorted and examined across all samples totaled more than 90,000,000.

The entirety of the isolated RNA underwent reverse transcription, so expressed TCRB transcripts were sequenced. Sequencing was performed with immunoSEQ multiplex PCR; in TCRdb, only in-frame clones are kept and a portion is missing. In the table there are hundreds of thousands of clones, approximately 30% of which are singletons. Each population that was sorted was more than 98% pure. The CDR3 extends over 16 amino acids. Germline lookup yields CDR1 LNHNV and CDR2 YYDKDF (reference sequence). Losses at the gene ends were 3 bases for V and 9 bases for J; bases not matched to a gene: 10. The V and J genes are TRBV15 and TRBJ2-1; 11 positions match TRBD2. This clonotype originated in a young man in good health. Sequences were obtained from naive CD4+ T cells from blood. The CDR3 DNA reads TGTGCCACCAGCAGCGTAAAGACTAGCGGGAAGGTTGAGCAGTTCTTC. This encodes CATSSVKTSGKVEQFF. The full variable domain, in which reference TRBV15 and TRBJ2-1 provide the parts outside the CDR3, is DAMVIQNPRYQVTQFGKPVTLSCSQTLNHNVMYWYQQKSSQAPKLLFHYYDKDFNNEADTPDNFQSRRPNTSFCFLDIRSPGLGDTAMYLCATSSVKTSGKVEQFFGPGTRLTVL.